The sequence of this T cell receptor beta chain was determined in a study of immune characterization of retroperitoneal liposarcoma. The CDR3 extends over 16 amino acids. Germline values: CDR1 MNHNS, CDR2 SASEGT. TCRdb reprocessed the PCR reads with MiXCR, giving one entry per CDR3 protein. Of around 7,600 distinct CDR3 sequences listed, about 46% are singletons. This TCR came from a male donor with retroperitoneal liposarcoma. The gene calls are TRBV6-1 and TRBJ2-1; 9 bases agree with TRBD2. The J call may be faulty, since TRBJ2-7 better matches the DNA end. The sequenced sample was tumor tissue. The CDR3 DNA reads as TGTGCCAGCAGTTTTGTAAATAGCGGGGGCCGGTACGAGCAGTACTTC. Translated: CASSFVNSGGRYEQYF.